A single T cell receptor beta chain is shown here with its context. The source of the sample is a study of blood T cell repertoires in COVID-19. Overall study context: Samples taken during acute and convalescent COVID-19 were collected in the United States, Italy and Spain.

Cohort 3 recovered donors had two negative PCRs, clearance, or symptom resolution. Germline assignment: CDR1 MNHEY and CDR2 SMNVEV (reference sequence). The germline V and J ends were trimmed by 6 bases and 4 bases, with 10 bases remaining between them. The CDR3 has 13 amino acids. Original analysis: Reference gene primer amplification yielded estimated nucleated cell counts. The repertoire was sequenced with immunoSEQ multiplex PCR; TCRdb's copy has only in-frame clones and lacks some. The V and J calls and clone size come from that table; D and trimming were worked out from the DNA. The repertoire holds more than 250,000 clones, with 87% as singletons.

V is TRBV27 and J is TRBJ1-5, with D unresolved. This TCR was sampled from a woman between 40 and 55 years old who had recovered from COVID-19. What was sequenced was PBMCs or T cells enriched from blood (not recorded which). CDR3 protein: CASRLGVNQPQHF. The CDR3 DNA follows: TGTGCCAGCAGACTCGGAGTGAATCAGCCCCAGCATTTT.